The TCR beta chain under discussion was sequenced for a study of T-cell reconstitution after alpha-beta-depleted transplantation in children. Study results and caveats: The authors attributed T-cell counts and diversity one year after transplant mostly to newly produced T cells.

The TCRbeta library was prepared with unique molecular identifiers. MiXCR, applied by TCRdb to the PCR reads, yields one record per CDR3 protein. Among some 830,000 distinct CDR3 sequences, 15% to 20% were seen once, and the ten largest hold around 5%. As concerns this clonotype: The target antigen is unknown.

There are 14 residues in the CDR3. V was clipped by 5 bases and J by 3 bases, with 14 bases between them. The TCR sequence derives from a male patient between 5 and 17 years old who had a stem cell transplant for acute lymphoblastic leukemia, so the T cells may come from the graft donor. The source was PBMCs, mostly from graft donor cells, collected 360 days after TCRalphabeta/CD19-depleted stem cell transplant. V gene TRBV12-3 or TRBV12-4 combines with J gene TRBJ2-7, with D possibly TRBD1 on 7 matching bases. CDR3 protein: CASSGQEGIYEQYF. Here the CDR3 DNA reads TGTGCCAGCAGTGGACAGGAGGGGATCTACGAGCAGTACTTC.